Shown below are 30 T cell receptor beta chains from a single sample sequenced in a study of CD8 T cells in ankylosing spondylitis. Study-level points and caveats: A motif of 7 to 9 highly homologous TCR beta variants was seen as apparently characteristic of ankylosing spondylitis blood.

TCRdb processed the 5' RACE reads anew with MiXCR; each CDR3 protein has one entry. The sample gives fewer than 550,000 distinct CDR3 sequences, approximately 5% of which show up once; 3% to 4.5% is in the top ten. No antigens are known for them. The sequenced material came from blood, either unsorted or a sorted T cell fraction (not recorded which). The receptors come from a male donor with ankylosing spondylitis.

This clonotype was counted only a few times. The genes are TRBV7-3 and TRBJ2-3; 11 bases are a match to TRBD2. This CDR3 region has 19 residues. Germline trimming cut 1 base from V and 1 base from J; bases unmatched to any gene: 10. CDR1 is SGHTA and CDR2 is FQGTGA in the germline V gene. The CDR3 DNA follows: TGTGCCAGCAGCTTAAGGGGGCGACTAGCGGGGCAAGGCACAGATACGCAGTATTTT. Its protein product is CASSLRGRLAGQGTDTQYF.

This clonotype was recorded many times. The CDR3: CSARVGTGYTGELFF. The CDR3 DNA is TGCAGTGCTAGAGTCGGGACAGGGTACACCGGGGAGCTGTTTTTT. The rearrangement links TRBV20-1 to TRBJ2-2; 9 bases match TRBD1. This CDR3 spans 15 amino acids. From germline, CDR1 is DFQATT and CDR2 SNEGSKA (reference sequence). Trimming cost V 1 base and J 3 bases; bases outside gene matches: 3.

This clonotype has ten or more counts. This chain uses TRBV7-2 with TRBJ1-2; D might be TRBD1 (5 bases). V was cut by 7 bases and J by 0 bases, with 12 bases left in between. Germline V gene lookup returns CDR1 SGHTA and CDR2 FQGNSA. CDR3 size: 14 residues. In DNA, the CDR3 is TGTGCCAGCACCCCCGACAGAGCTAACTATGGCTACACCTTC. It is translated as CASTPDRANYGYTF.

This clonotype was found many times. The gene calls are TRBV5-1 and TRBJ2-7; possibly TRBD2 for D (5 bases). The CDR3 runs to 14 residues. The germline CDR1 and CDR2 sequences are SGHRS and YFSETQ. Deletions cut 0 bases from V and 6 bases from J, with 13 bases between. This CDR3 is CASSLATWSGEQYF. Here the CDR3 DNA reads TGCGCCAGCAGCTTGGCCACTTGGAGCGGCGAGCAGTACTTC.

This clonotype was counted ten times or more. The CDR3 sequence: CATSDLPINGQDKQYF. The CDR3 DNA sequence: TGTGCCACCAGTGATTTGCCAATCAACGGGCAGGATAAGCAGTACTTC. The V call is TRBV24-1, the J call TRBJ2-7; D call uncertain. The germline gives CDR1 KGHDR, CDR2 SFDVKD. The CDR3 is 16 amino acids. V was trimmed by 0 bases and J by 8 bases, leaving 19 bases between them.

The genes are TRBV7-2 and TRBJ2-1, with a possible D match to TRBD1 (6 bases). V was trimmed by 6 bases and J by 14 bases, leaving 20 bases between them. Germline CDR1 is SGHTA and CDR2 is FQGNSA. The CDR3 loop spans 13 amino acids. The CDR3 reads CASSLSGQSREFF. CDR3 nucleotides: TGTGCCAGCAGTCTCTCCGGACAGTCCCGGGAGTTCTTC.

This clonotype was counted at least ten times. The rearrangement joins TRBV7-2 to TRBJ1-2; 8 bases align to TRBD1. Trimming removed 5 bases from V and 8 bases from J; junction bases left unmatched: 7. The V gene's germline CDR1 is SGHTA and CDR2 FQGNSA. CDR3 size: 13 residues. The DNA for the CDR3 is TGTGCCAGCAGCCGGACAGGGAGGTACGGCTACACCTTC. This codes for CASSRTGRYGYTF.

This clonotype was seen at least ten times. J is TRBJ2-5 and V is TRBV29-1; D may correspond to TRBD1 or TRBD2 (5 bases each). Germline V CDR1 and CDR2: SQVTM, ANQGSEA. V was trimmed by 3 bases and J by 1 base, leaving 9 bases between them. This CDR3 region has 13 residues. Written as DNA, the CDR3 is TGCAGCGTTGACAAGGGGAGCCAAGAGACCCAGTACTTC. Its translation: CSVDKGSQETQYF.

In nucleotides, the CDR3 is TGCAGTGCTAGCAGGACTGGGGGGAATCAGCCCCAGCATTTT. It encodes CSASRTGGNQPQHF. This chain joins TRBV20-1 and TRBJ1-5; D is perhaps TRBD1 (5 bases). Germline CDR1 DFQATT, CDR2 SNEGSKA (reference sequence). Trimming took off 3 bases at V and 4 bases at J, with 13 bases between the two ends. The length of the CDR3 is 14 residues.

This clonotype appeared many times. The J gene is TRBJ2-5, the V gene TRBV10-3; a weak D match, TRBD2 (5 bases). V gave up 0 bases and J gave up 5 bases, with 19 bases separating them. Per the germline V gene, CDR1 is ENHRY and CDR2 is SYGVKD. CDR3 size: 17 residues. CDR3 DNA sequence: TGTGCCATCAGTGAGTCGATAGGAGGCGAGGGCAGGGAGACCCAGTACTTC. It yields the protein CAISESIGGEGRETQYF.

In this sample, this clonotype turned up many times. CDR3 bases: TGCGCCAGCAGCTTGGCCTCCCCGAGGACAGGGGACAATGAGCAGTTCTTC. Protein: CASSLASPRTGDNEQFF. This chain uses TRBV5-1 with TRBJ2-1; 9 bases match TRBD1. This CDR3 has 17 amino acids. CDR1 and CDR2 from the germline V gene are SGHRS and YFSETQ. Trimming at V came to 0 bases and at J to 5 bases, leaving 9 bases not matched to a gene.

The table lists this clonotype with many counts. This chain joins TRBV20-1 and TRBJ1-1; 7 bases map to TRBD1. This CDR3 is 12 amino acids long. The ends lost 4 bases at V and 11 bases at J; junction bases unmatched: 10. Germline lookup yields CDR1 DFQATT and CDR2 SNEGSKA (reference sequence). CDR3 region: CSATKTGKEAFF. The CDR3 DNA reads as TGCAGTGCTACAAAGACAGGGAAGGAGGCTTTCTTT.

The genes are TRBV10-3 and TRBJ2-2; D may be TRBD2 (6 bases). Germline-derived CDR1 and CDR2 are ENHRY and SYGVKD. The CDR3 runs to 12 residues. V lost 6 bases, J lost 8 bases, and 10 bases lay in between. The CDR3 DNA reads TGTGCCATCAGGGCGGGAAGTGGGGAGCTGTTTTTT. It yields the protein CAIRAGSGELFF.

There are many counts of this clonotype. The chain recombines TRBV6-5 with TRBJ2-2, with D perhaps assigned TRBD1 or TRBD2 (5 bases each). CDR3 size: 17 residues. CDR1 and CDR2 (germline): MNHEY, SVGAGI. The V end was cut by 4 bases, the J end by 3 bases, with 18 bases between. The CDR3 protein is CASSSPGRSTHTGELFF. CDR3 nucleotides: TGTGCCAGCAGTTCCCCGGGACGGAGTACTCACACCGGGGAGCTGTTTTTT.

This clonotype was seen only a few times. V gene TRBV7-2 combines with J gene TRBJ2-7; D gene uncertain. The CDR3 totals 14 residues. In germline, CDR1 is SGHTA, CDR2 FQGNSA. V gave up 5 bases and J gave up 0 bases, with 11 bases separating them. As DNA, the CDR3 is TGTGCCAGCAGCGCCCGGATCCGCTCCTACGAGCAGTACTTC. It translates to CASSARIRSYEQYF.

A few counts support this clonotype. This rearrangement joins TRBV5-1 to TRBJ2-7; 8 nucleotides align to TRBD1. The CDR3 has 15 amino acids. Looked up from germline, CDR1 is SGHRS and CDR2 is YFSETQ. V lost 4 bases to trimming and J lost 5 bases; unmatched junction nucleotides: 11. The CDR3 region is CASSKTPGQVDEQYF. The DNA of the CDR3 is TGCGCCAGCAGCAAAACTCCGGGACAGGTGGACGAGCAGTACTTC.

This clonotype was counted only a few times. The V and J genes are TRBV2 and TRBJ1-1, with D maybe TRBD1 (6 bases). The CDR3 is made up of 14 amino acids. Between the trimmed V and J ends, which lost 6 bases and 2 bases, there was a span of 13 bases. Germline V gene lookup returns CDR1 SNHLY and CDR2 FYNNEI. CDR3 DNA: TGTGCCAGCAGGCGACAGGACTTAAACACTGAAGCTTTCTTT. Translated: CASRRQDLNTEAFF.

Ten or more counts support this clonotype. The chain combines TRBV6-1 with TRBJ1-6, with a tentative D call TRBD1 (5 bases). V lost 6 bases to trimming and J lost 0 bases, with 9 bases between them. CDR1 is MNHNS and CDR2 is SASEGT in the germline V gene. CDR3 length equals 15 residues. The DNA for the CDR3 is TGTGCCAGCAGGGGACGGAGCTCCTATAATTCACCCCTCCACTTT. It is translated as CASRGRSSYNSPLHF.

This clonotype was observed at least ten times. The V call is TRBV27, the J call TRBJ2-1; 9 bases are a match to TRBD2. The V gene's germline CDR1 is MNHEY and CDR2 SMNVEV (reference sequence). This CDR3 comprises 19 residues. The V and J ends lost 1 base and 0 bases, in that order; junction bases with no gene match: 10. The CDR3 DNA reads TGTGCCAGCAGTTTATTTCGGCGGCTAGCGGGAAGCTCCTACAATGAGCAGTTCTTC. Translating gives CASSLFRRLAGSSYNEQFF.

The CDR3 here is CSASGTGGDTGELFF. CDR3 DNA sequence: TGCAGTGCTAGTGGGACAGGGGGAGACACCGGGGAGCTGTTTTTT. The V and J genes are TRBV20-1 and TRBJ2-2, with TRBD1 matching over 11 bases. Germline values: CDR1 DFQATT, CDR2 SNEGSKA (reference sequence). Unmatched junction bases numbered 3, after V lost 3 bases and J lost 3 bases. This CDR3 has 15 residues.

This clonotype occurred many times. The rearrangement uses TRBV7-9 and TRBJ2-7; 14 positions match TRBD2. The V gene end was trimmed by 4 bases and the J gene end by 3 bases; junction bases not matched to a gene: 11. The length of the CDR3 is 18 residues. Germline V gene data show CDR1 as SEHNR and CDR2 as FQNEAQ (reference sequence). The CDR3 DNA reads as TGTGCCAGCAGCTCGCCGACTAGCGGGAGGGCATCTCTCTACGAGCAGTACTTC. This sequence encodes CASSSPTSGRASLYEQYF. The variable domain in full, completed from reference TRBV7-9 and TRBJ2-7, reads DTGVSQNPRHKITKRGQNVTFRCDPISEHNRLYWYRQTLGQGPEFLTYFQNEAQLEKSRLLSDRFSAERPKGSFSTLEIQRTEQGDSAMYLCASSSPTSGRASLYEQYFGPGTRLTVT.

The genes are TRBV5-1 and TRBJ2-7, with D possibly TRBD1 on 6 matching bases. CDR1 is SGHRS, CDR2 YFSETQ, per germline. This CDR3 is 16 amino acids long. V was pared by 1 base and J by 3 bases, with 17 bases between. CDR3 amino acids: CASSLNAGGGHYEQYF. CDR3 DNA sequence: TGCGCCAGCAGCTTGAATGCTGGTGGGGGCCACTACGAGCAGTACTTC.

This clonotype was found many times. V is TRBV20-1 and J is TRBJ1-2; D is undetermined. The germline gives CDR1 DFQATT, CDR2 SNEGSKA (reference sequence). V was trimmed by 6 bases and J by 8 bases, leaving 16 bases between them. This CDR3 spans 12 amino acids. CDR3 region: CSAPGSVEGYTF. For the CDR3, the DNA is TGCAGTGCCCCTGGTTCAGTTGAGGGCTACACCTTC.

CDR3 DNA: TGTGCCAGCAGGGGTAGCGGGGGGCCCCGGGGAAATACGCAGTATTTT. Translating it yields CASRGSGGPRGNTQYF. The genes are TRBV12-3 or TRBV12-4 and TRBJ2-3, with 10 bases matching TRBD2. Trimming at V came to 6 bases and at J to 7 bases, leaving 13 bases not matched to a gene. This CDR3 contains 16 residues.

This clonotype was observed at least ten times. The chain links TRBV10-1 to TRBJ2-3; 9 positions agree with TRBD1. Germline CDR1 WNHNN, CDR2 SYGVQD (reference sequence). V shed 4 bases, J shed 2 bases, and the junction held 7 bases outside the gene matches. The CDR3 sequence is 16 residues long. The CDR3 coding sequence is TGCGCCAGCAGTGTCTCCGGGACAGGGAACACAGATACGCAGTATTTT. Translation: CASSVSGTGNTDTQYF.

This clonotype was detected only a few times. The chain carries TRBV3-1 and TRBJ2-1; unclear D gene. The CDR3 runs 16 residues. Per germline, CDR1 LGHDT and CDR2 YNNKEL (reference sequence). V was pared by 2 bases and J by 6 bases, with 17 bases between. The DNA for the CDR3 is TGTGCCAGCAGCCAAACGGGCGGTCTACTCGGCAATGAGCAGTTCTTC. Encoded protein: CASSQTGGLLGNEQFF.

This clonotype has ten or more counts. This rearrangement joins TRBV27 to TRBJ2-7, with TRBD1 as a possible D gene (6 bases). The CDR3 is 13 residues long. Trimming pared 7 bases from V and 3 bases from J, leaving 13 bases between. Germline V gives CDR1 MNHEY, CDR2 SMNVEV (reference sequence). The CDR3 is CASKRDTDYEQYF. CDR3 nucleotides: TGTGCCAGCAAAAGGGACACCGACTACGAGCAGTACTTC.

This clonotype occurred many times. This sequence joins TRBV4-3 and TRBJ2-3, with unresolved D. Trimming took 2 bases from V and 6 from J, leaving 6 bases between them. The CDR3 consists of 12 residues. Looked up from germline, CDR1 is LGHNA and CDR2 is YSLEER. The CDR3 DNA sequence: TGCGCCAGCAGCCAAAATTGGGATACGCAGTATTTT. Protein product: CASSQNWDTQYF.

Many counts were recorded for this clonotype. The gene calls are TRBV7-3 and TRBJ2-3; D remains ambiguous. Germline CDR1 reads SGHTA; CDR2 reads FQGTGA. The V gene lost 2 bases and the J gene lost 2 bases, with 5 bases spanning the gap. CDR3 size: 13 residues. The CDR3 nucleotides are TGTGCCAGCAGCTTAGTGGACACAGATACGCAGTATTTT. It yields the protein CASSLVDTDTQYF.

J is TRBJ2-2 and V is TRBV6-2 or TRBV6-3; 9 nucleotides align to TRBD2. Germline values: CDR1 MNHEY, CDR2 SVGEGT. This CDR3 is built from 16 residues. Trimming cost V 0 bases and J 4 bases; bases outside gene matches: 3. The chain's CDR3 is CASSYSAGGRTGELFF. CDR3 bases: TGTGCCAGCAGTTACTCTGCGGGAGGGCGCACCGGGGAGCTGTTTTTT.